Listed below are T cell receptor beta chains from one sample, sequenced in a study of shared clonotypes between healthy human individuals. Profiled with immunoSEQ multiplex PCR; TCRdb holds only in-frame clones, not every one. The sample lists 2 million to 2.5 million clones, 92% seen once, with more than 0.35% in the top ten. Source material: naive CD4+ T cells from PBMCs. Receptor source: a man aged 18 to 29 in good health. Some clones in this sample may be carry-over from other donors' samples. Both conserved end residues are part of each CDR3. The D gene is left open where the match is weak. A row's size may be missing; if present it is once, few, many or a size class.

>-|TRBD2|TRBV5-1|TRBJ2-7
TGCGCCAGCAGCCTTAATAGCGGGACGTCCTACGAGCAGTACTTC
CASSLNSGTSYEQYF
>-|-|TRBV15|TRBJ1-4
TGTGCCACCAGCAGAGATAAGAGGGAGACCATGGCAGAAAAACTGTTTTTT
CATSRDKRETMAEKLFF
>-|TRBD1|TRBV7-9|TRBJ1-1
TGTGCCAGCAGCTTGGACAGGGGGACGAACACTGAAGCTTTCTTT
CASSLDRGTNTEAFF
>-|-|TRBV27|TRBJ2-3
TGTGCCAGCAGTTTTGCCCAATTATTTCGTCGGGATACGCAGTATTTT
CASSFAQLFRRDTQYF
>-|TRBD2|TRBV5-4|TRBJ2-3
TGTGCCAGCAGCACGAGACTAGCGCAGAGCACAGATACGCAGTATTTT
CASSTRLAQSTDTQYF
>-|TRBD2|TRBV19|TRBJ2-1
TGTGCCAGTAGTATGGGGGCTAGCGGGAGGCACAATGAGCAGTTCTTC
CASSMGASGRHNEQFF
>-|TRBD2|TRBV28|TRBJ2-7
TGTGCCATACGACCCTTGGAGGGACTAGCGGGAGCCTACGAGCAGTACTTC
CAIRPLEGLAGAYEQYF
>-|TRBD1|TRBV5-5|TRBJ1-1
TGTGCCAGCAGCTCGACAGGGGACACTGAAGCTTTCTTT
CASSSTGDTEAFF
>-|TRBD1|TRBV28|TRBJ1-2
TGTGCCAGCAGTTTATGGTCCGCAGGGGGGGACTATGGCTACACCTTC
CASSLWSAGGDYGYTF
>-|TRBD1|TRBV28|TRBJ1-1
TGTGCCAGCAGGACAGGGGGGTTGAACACTGAAGCTTTCTTT
CASRTGGLNTEAFF
>-|-|TRBV19|TRBJ1-5
TGTGCCAGTAGTATAGACAGGGGGCCCCAGCATTTT
CASSIDRGPQHF
>-|-|TRBV29-1|TRBJ1-1
TGCAGCGCGTACGCCCTCGGCGGTGAAGCTTTCTTT
CSAYALGGEAFF
>-|-|TRBV4-2|TRBJ1-1
TGTGCCAGCAGCCCGCCTAGGGGGGACTCTGAAGCTTTCTTT
CASSPPRGDSEAFF
>-|TRBD1|TRBV6-1|TRBJ2-3
TGTGCCAGCAACTGGGGACAGGGGGGTGATACGCAGTATTTT
CASNWGQGGDTQYF
>-|-|TRBV28|TRBJ2-3
TGTGCCAGCAGTCCGAGACAGGTTAGACCGTATTTT
CASSPRQVRPYF
>-|TRBD2|TRBV7-6|TRBJ2-1
TGTGCCAGCAGCTTCCGGACTAGCGGACAGTACAATGAGCAGTTCTTC
CASSFRTSGQYNEQFF
>-|-|TRBV30|TRBJ2-1
TGTGCCTGGAGTACTTTAACAGGGCAAGAGGAGTTCTTC
CAWSTLTGQEEFF
>-|-|TRBV4-2|TRBJ2-7
TGTGCCAGCAGCCAGCCTTTAGGCGAGCAGTACTTC
CASSQPLGEQYF
>-|-|TRBV5-4|TRBJ1-2
TGTGCCAGCAGCCCGGGGACCGGCAGAGGCTACACCTTC
CASSPGTGRGYTF
>-|TRBD1|TRBV6-5|TRBJ1-2
TGTGCCAGCAGTACTACAGGGGGCTACGGCTACACCTTC
CASSTTGGYGYTF
>-|TRBD1|TRBV27|TRBJ1-5
TGTGCCAGCAGCCGAGGACAGGGTGTTGGCTTGCCCCAGCATTTT
CASSRGQGVGLPQHF
>once|TRBD2|TRBV4-3|TRBJ2-7
TGCGCCAGCAGCCAAGATTACTTGCGGGAGCCCTCCTACGAGCAGTACTTC
CASSQDYLREPSYEQYF
>-|TRBD2|TRBV28|TRBJ2-1
TGTGCCAGCAGTTTATTTGGCGGGAGGCCGGGAGGGAAAACCTACAATGAGCAGTTCTTC
CASSLFGGRPGGKTYNEQFF
>-|-|TRBV10-3|TRBJ1-2
TGTGCCATCAAGGGGGACAACCTCTATGGCTACACCTTC
CAIKGDNLYGYTF
>-|-|TRBV28|TRBJ1-1
TGTGCCAGCAGTTTCCAGAAGATACCCCAAGCTTTCTTT
CASSFQKIPQAFF
>-|-|TRBV19|TRBJ2-5
TGTGCCAGTAGTCCGGACTGGGAGACCCAGTACTTC
CASSPDWETQYF
>-|TRBD1|TRBV9|TRBJ2-2
TGTGCCAGCAGCGCGGACAGGGCAGCCGGGGAGCTGTTTTTT
CASSADRAAGELFF
>-|TRBD1|TRBV4-1|TRBJ2-7
TGCGCCAGCAGCCAACCGACAGGGGTCTACGAGCAGTACTTC
CASSQPTGVYEQYF
>-|TRBD2|TRBV11-3|TRBJ2-1
TGTGCCAGCAGCCCGAGGACTAGCGGGCCCTACAATGAGCAGTTCTTC
CASSPRTSGPYNEQFF